A selection of T cell receptor beta chains follows, all from one sample in a study of blood T cell repertoires in COVID-19. Clones were sequenced by immunoSEQ multiplex PCR, and TCRdb holds only the in-frame ones, with some missing. The sample lists under 300,000 clones; roughly 89% were seen once. Sequencing used peripheral blood. These receptors were collected from a woman aged 30 to 39 with active or convalescent COVID-19. CDR3s include the opening cysteine and the closing phenylalanine or tryptophan. The D gene is left open where the match is weak. Not every row has a clone size; where given, it reads once, few, many or a size class.

CDR3nt: TGTGCCTGGAATGACAACTCCTACGAGCAGTACTTC
CDR3aa: CAWNDNSYEQYF
v_gene: TRBV30
abundance: -
d_gene: -
j_gene: TRBJ2-7

CDR3nt: TGTGCCAGCAGTTACACCCGGACAGTGGGGCGAAACACCATATATTTT
CDR3aa: CASSYTRTVGRNTIYF
v_gene: TRBV6-2/TRBV6-3
abundance: -
d_gene: -
j_gene: TRBJ1-3

CDR3nt: TGTGCCAGCAGCCGCAATCAGGGGGTCAGCAATCAGCCCCAGCATTTT
CDR3aa: CASSRNQGVSNQPQHF
v_gene: TRBV5-6
abundance: -
d_gene: TRBD1
j_gene: TRBJ1-5

CDR3nt: TGTGCCAGCAGTGAAGCTAGGGAGGCCACTGAAGCTTTCTTT
CDR3aa: CASSEAREATEAFF
v_gene: TRBV2
abundance: -
d_gene: -
j_gene: TRBJ1-1

CDR3nt: TGTGCCAGCAGTGACTCGGAGGATTCACCCCTCCACTTT
CDR3aa: CASSDSEDSPLHF
v_gene: TRBV6-4
abundance: -
d_gene: -
j_gene: TRBJ1-6

CDR3nt: TGTGCCAGTAGTCCCCGTGTCGGGACAGGGAGTGGAAACACCATATATTTT
CDR3aa: CASSPRVGTGSGNTIYF
v_gene: TRBV19
abundance: -
d_gene: TRBD1
j_gene: TRBJ1-3

CDR3nt: TGTGCCAGCAGAGGCAGGGGCCCCTTTTGGGGCTACACCTTC
CDR3aa: CASRGRGPFWGYTF
v_gene: TRBV28
abundance: -
d_gene: -
j_gene: TRBJ1-2

CDR3nt: TGTGCCATCAGTGAGTTGGGGGGGACCTATGGCTACACCTTC
CDR3aa: CAISELGGTYGYTF
v_gene: TRBV10-3
abundance: -
d_gene: -
j_gene: TRBJ1-2

CDR3nt: TGTGCCAGCAGCGGACCAAGCGGGGAGATTTACAATGAGCAGTTCTTC
CDR3aa: CASSGPSGEIYNEQFF
v_gene: TRBV9
abundance: -
d_gene: TRBD2
j_gene: TRBJ2-1

CDR3nt: TGTGCCAGCAGCGCAAGGAAGACAGGCTCCCGCTCCTACAATGAGCAGTTCTTC
CDR3aa: CASSARKTGSRSYNEQFF
v_gene: TRBV7-8
abundance: once
d_gene: -
j_gene: TRBJ2-1

CDR3nt: TGTGCCAGCAGTTTGCTACAGGGGGCCTACGAGCAGTACTTC
CDR3aa: CASSLLQGAYEQYF
v_gene: TRBV6-5
abundance: -
d_gene: TRBD1
j_gene: TRBJ2-7

CDR3nt: TGTGCCAGCAGCTTAGGAGGGGGATACACTGAAGCTTTCTTT
CDR3aa: CASSLGGGYTEAFF
v_gene: TRBV7-9
abundance: -
d_gene: -
j_gene: TRBJ1-1

CDR3nt: TGTGCCAGCAGCTTATTAGGGGACACCGGGGAGCTGTTTTTT
CDR3aa: CASSLLGDTGELFF
v_gene: TRBV7-6
abundance: few
d_gene: -
j_gene: TRBJ2-2

CDR3nt: TGTGCCAGCAGTCCTTCGGGGGTATACAATGAGCAGTTCTTC
CDR3aa: CASSPSGVYNEQFF
v_gene: TRBV6-5
abundance: -
d_gene: -
j_gene: TRBJ2-1

CDR3nt: TGTGCCGGCAAACTAGCGGGGCCTTACAATGAGCAGTTCTTC
CDR3aa: CAGKLAGPYNEQFF
v_gene: TRBV30
abundance: -
d_gene: TRBD2
j_gene: TRBJ2-1

CDR3nt: TGTGCCAGCAGCTTGGGACAGGGGGCTTTGTATGGCTACACCTTC
CDR3aa: CASSLGQGALYGYTF
v_gene: TRBV5-4
abundance: -
d_gene: TRBD1
j_gene: TRBJ1-2

CDR3nt: TGTGCCAGTAGTCGCAGGACTAGCATAGCAGATACGCAGTATTTT
CDR3aa: CASSRRTSIADTQYF
v_gene: TRBV19
abundance: -
d_gene: TRBD2
j_gene: TRBJ2-3

CDR3nt: TGTGCCAGCAGCTTAGTGGCCAGCGGTGGGGCCAACGTCCTGACTTTC
CDR3aa: CASSLVASGGANVLTF
v_gene: TRBV7-2
abundance: -
d_gene: -
j_gene: TRBJ2-6

CDR3nt: TGCAGTGCTAGTAGCGCAGACCAAGAGACCCAGTACTTC
CDR3aa: CSASSADQETQYF
v_gene: TRBV20-1
abundance: -
d_gene: -
j_gene: TRBJ2-5

CDR3nt: TGTGCCAGCAGCTTGAGGGGACTTCGGGCCACCGGGGAGCTGTTTTTT
CDR3aa: CASSLRGLRATGELFF
v_gene: TRBV5-4
abundance: -
d_gene: -
j_gene: TRBJ2-2

CDR3nt: TGCGCCAGCAGCTTGGGCCTAGCGGGGGGCTCCAAAAACATTCAGTACTTC
CDR3aa: CASSLGLAGGSKNIQYF
v_gene: TRBV5-1
abundance: -
d_gene: TRBD2
j_gene: TRBJ2-4

CDR3nt: TGTGCCACCAGCAGAGATAGACAGAGGAACACTGAAGCTTTCTTT
CDR3aa: CATSRDRQRNTEAFF
v_gene: TRBV15
abundance: -
d_gene: -
j_gene: TRBJ1-1

CDR3nt: TGCGCCAGCAGCCAAGATAGGCCAGAATCAGGGACCCAGTACTTC
CDR3aa: CASSQDRPESGTQYF
v_gene: TRBV4-3
abundance: -
d_gene: -
j_gene: TRBJ2-5

CDR3nt: TGTGCCAGCAGCTTGGCGGGGGGACGTGAAAAACTGTTTTTT
CDR3aa: CASSLAGGREKLFF
v_gene: TRBV5-4
abundance: -
d_gene: -
j_gene: TRBJ1-4

CDR3nt: TGTGCCAGCAGCCCGGACAGGGCGGGAAATTCACCCCTCCACTTT
CDR3aa: CASSPDRAGNSPLHF
v_gene: TRBV6-5
abundance: -
d_gene: TRBD1
j_gene: TRBJ1-6

CDR3nt: TGTGCCAGCAGTCGGGGGGCTGTCTACGAGCAGTACTTC
CDR3aa: CASSRGAVYEQYF
v_gene: TRBV6-5
abundance: -
d_gene: -
j_gene: TRBJ2-7

CDR3nt: TGTGCCGTCGTAAGCGTGACGGGGAGCTCCTACAATGAGCAGTTCTTC
CDR3aa: CAVVSVTGSSYNEQFF
v_gene: TRBV28
abundance: -
d_gene: -
j_gene: TRBJ2-1

CDR3nt: TGCGCCAGCAGCTGGGGACAGGGGGCCTACGAGCAGTACTTC
CDR3aa: CASSWGQGAYEQYF
v_gene: TRBV5-1
abundance: -
d_gene: TRBD1
j_gene: TRBJ2-7

CDR3nt: TGTGCCAGCAGCCCCGGGACAGGGAATGGCTACACCTTC
CDR3aa: CASSPGTGNGYTF
v_gene: TRBV2
abundance: -
d_gene: TRBD1
j_gene: TRBJ1-2

CDR3nt: TGTGCCAGTACGGGGGAATCTAGAAGCGAGCAGTACTTC
CDR3aa: CASTGESRSEQYF
v_gene: TRBV2
abundance: -
d_gene: -
j_gene: TRBJ2-7

CDR3nt: TGTGCCAGCAGCGACAGGGGAGGCTATGGCTACACCTTC
CDR3aa: CASSDRGGYGYTF
v_gene: TRBV6-5
abundance: -
d_gene: TRBD1
j_gene: TRBJ1-2

CDR3nt: TGTGCCAGTAGTATCTCGACAGGGACCCCCATTGAAGCTTTCTTT
CDR3aa: CASSISTGTPIEAFF
v_gene: TRBV19
abundance: -
d_gene: TRBD1
j_gene: TRBJ1-1

CDR3nt: TGTGCCAGCAGATTTATGGGAGGGGAAAACACCATATATTTT
CDR3aa: CASRFMGGENTIYF
v_gene: TRBV6-5
abundance: -
d_gene: -
j_gene: TRBJ1-3

CDR3nt: TGTGCCAGCAGAAAAGAACTCCGGGACATAGAAGAGACCCAGTACTTC
CDR3aa: CASRKELRDIEETQYF
v_gene: TRBV5-4
abundance: -
d_gene: -
j_gene: TRBJ2-5

CDR3nt: TGTGCCAGCAGTTTATACAGGGGGGTCGATGGCTACACCTTC
CDR3aa: CASSLYRGVDGYTF
v_gene: TRBV27
abundance: -
d_gene: TRBD1
j_gene: TRBJ1-2

CDR3nt: TGCGCCAGCAGCTTGGCCTCAGGGGGAGAAAGGGAGACCCAGTACTTC
CDR3aa: CASSLASGGERETQYF
v_gene: TRBV5-1
abundance: -
d_gene: TRBD1
j_gene: TRBJ2-5

CDR3nt: TGTGCCAGCAGCGGACCCTATGGGAGCTATGGCTACACCTTC
CDR3aa: CASSGPYGSYGYTF
v_gene: TRBV6-5
abundance: few
d_gene: -
j_gene: TRBJ1-2

CDR3nt: TGTGCCAGCAGCGAAACGGGAAGCAATCAGCCCCAGCATTTT
CDR3aa: CASSETGSNQPQHF
v_gene: TRBV6-4
abundance: -
d_gene: -
j_gene: TRBJ1-5

CDR3nt: TGTGCCAGCAGCCAAGCGGTAGCGGGGGGGCAAGATACGCAGTATTTT
CDR3aa: CASSQAVAGGQDTQYF
v_gene: TRBV3-1/TRBV3-2
abundance: -
d_gene: TRBD2
j_gene: TRBJ2-3

CDR3nt: TGCAGCGTTGGGCGGAGGGGGCTTGGTAACACTGAAGCTTTCTTT
CDR3aa: CSVGRRGLGNTEAFF
v_gene: TRBV29-1
abundance: -
d_gene: TRBD1
j_gene: TRBJ1-1

CDR3nt: TGTGCCAGCAGCGACAGGGGCCTCTCCTCTGGGGCCAACGTCCTGACTTTC
CDR3aa: CASSDRGLSSGANVLTF
v_gene: TRBV14
abundance: -
d_gene: TRBD1
j_gene: TRBJ2-6

CDR3nt: TGTGCCACCAGCAGAGATGACAGGATCAACTCTGGAAACACCATATATTTT
CDR3aa: CATSRDDRINSGNTIYF
v_gene: TRBV15
abundance: -
d_gene: -
j_gene: TRBJ1-3

CDR3nt: TGTGCCAGCAGTTCCCCAGTACGTGGCACAGATACGCAGTATTTT
CDR3aa: CASSSPVRGTDTQYF
v_gene: TRBV27
abundance: once
d_gene: -
j_gene: TRBJ2-3

CDR3nt: TGTGCCAGCAGCTTCCGAAAGCAGAACACTGAAGCTTTCTTT
CDR3aa: CASSFRKQNTEAFF
v_gene: TRBV7-8
abundance: -
d_gene: -
j_gene: TRBJ1-1

CDR3nt: TGTGCCAGCAGCCCGAGGAGGGGGCGACAGGGTGAAAACATTCAGTACTTC
CDR3aa: CASSPRRGRQGENIQYF
v_gene: TRBV7-9
abundance: -
d_gene: -
j_gene: TRBJ2-4

CDR3nt: TGTGCCAGCAGCCCCCAAAGAGTCTATGGCTACACCTTC
CDR3aa: CASSPQRVYGYTF
v_gene: TRBV7-2
abundance: -
d_gene: -
j_gene: TRBJ1-2

CDR3nt: TGTGCCAGCAGCGTAGTTCGTCGGACAGGGGACTACGAGCAGTACTTC
CDR3aa: CASSVVRRTGDYEQYF
v_gene: TRBV9
abundance: -
d_gene: TRBD1
j_gene: TRBJ2-7

CDR3nt: TGTGCCAGCACCACTTATTCTCACGGGAGCACTGAAGCTTTCTTT
CDR3aa: CASTTYSHGSTEAFF
v_gene: TRBV7-9
abundance: -
d_gene: -
j_gene: TRBJ1-1

CDR3nt: TGTGCCAGCAGCGCGGGACTAGCGGGGGGGACCTCCTACGAGCAGTACTTC
CDR3aa: CASSAGLAGGTSYEQYF
v_gene: TRBV2
abundance: -
d_gene: TRBD2
j_gene: TRBJ2-7

CDR3nt: TGCGCCAGCAGCTACACTTGGGGGCAGAGCGGAGAAAAACTGTTTTTT
CDR3aa: CASSYTWGQSGEKLFF
v_gene: TRBV5-1
abundance: -
d_gene: -
j_gene: TRBJ1-4

CDR3nt: TGTGCCAGCAGCAAAAACCCAACCCCCCGACAGGGGTTCAATCAGCCCCAGCATTTT
CDR3aa: CASSKNPTPRQGFNQPQHF
v_gene: TRBV21-1
abundance: -
d_gene: -
j_gene: TRBJ1-5

CDR3nt: TGTGCCAGCAGTCAGGGGTCTAATGAAAAACTGTTTTTT
CDR3aa: CASSQGSNEKLFF
v_gene: TRBV9
abundance: -
d_gene: -
j_gene: TRBJ1-4

CDR3nt: TGTGCCATCAGTGATAGCGGGCGTGGGACTGAAGCTTTCTTT
CDR3aa: CAISDSGRGTEAFF
v_gene: TRBV10-3
abundance: -
d_gene: -
j_gene: TRBJ1-1

CDR3nt: TGTGCCAGCAGCTCGACGCCGGGACTAGCGGGTTCTAACACCGGGGAGCTGTTTTTT
CDR3aa: CASSSTPGLAGSNTGELFF
v_gene: TRBV7-9
abundance: -
d_gene: TRBD2
j_gene: TRBJ2-2

CDR3nt: TGTGCCAGTAGTACTGCAGGGGGCGCGGGGGGGAGATCACCCCTCCACTTT
CDR3aa: CASSTAGGAGGRSPLHF
v_gene: TRBV19
abundance: -
d_gene: TRBD1
j_gene: TRBJ1-6